The 32 T cell receptor beta chains in this list originate from one sample, sequenced in a study of blood T cell repertoires in COVID-19. The data were produced by immunoSEQ multiplex PCR, yet TCRdb's version contains in-frame clones alone and is incomplete. The repertoire holds 350,000 to 500,000 clones, with around nine tenths as singletons. Specimen: PBMCs or T cells enriched from blood (not recorded which). Source of these receptors: a woman in her late teens or twenties who had been exposed to COVID-19.

The chain recombines TRBV29-1 with TRBJ2-3; D gene unclear. The ends were cut back, 3 bases at V and 4 bases at J, with 5 bases in the middle. Germline CDR1 reads SQVTM; CDR2 reads ANQGSEA. CDR3 length equals 11 residues. The CDR3 sequence is CSVDSADTQYF. The CDR3 coding sequence is TGCAGCGTTGATTCTGCAGATACGCAGTATTTT.

This clone was seen only a few times. The chain uses TRBV4-1 and TRBJ1-2; D gene unclear. Germline lookup yields CDR1 MGHRA and CDR2 YSYEKL. CDR3 length equals 13 residues. The V end was cut by 2 bases, the J end by 4 bases, with 8 bases between. Here the CDR3 DNA reads TGCGCCAGCAGCCAACCGGGGATCTATGGCTACACCTTC. The encoded protein is CASSQPGIYGYTF.

The chain links TRBV12-5 to TRBJ2-1; 9 bases fit TRBD1. Trimming at V came to 7 bases and at J to 4 bases, leaving 8 bases not matched to a gene. This CDR3 region has 15 residues. Germline V lookup: CDR1 LGHNT, CDR2 FRNRAP. CDR3: CASARGGQGYNEQFF. The CDR3 region has the DNA TGTGCTAGTGCCCGGGGTGGACAGGGGTACAATGAGCAGTTCTTC.

The count of this clone is one. The V gene is TRBV15, the J gene TRBJ2-7; D is perhaps TRBD1 (6 bases). The germline gives CDR1 LNHNV, CDR2 YYDKDF (reference sequence). This CDR3 comprises 13 residues. V was trimmed by 3 bases and J by 5 bases, leaving 11 bases between them. CDR3 protein: CATSSDRFNEQYF. The CDR3 DNA is TGTGCCACCAGCAGCGACAGGTTCAACGAGCAGTACTTC.

The chain couples TRBV28 to TRBJ2-3, with D perhaps TRBD2 (7 bases). This CDR3 spans 17 amino acids. CDR1 and CDR2 from the germline V gene are MDHEN and SYDVKM. V was clipped by 3 bases and J by 0 bases, with 16 bases between them. The CDR3 sequence is CASSFREGGASTDTQYF. The CDR3 nucleotides read TGTGCCAGCAGTTTCCGTGAGGGGGGGGCTAGCACAGATACGCAGTATTTT.

This chain joins TRBV29-1 and TRBJ1-1; 9 positions match TRBD1. CDR1 and CDR2 (germline): SQVTM, ANQGSEA. J was trimmed by 3 bases and V by 7 bases; bases with no gene match: 12. This CDR3 is built from 15 residues. CDR3 residues: CSARMGDRADTEAFF. As DNA, the CDR3 is TGCAGCGCTAGAATGGGGGACAGGGCGGACACTGAAGCTTTCTTT.

This chain links TRBV2 with TRBJ1-1, with D hard to call. Trimming stripped 0 bases from V and 2 bases from J, with 4 bases between. This CDR3 comprises 13 residues. In germline, CDR1 is SNHLY, CDR2 FYNNEI. Written as DNA, the CDR3 is TGTGCCAGCAGTGAAGCGCGTAACACTGAAGCTTTCTTT. Translating it yields CASSEARNTEAFF.

The chain couples TRBV7-9 to TRBJ2-5; 10 bases line up with TRBD1. The CDR3 extends over 17 amino acids. The V gene end was trimmed by 6 bases and the J gene end by 5 bases; junction bases not matched to a gene: 15. The germline V gene encodes CDR1 SEHNR and CDR2 FQNEAQ (reference sequence). In DNA, the CDR3 is TGTGCCAGCAGGCCCCGGCCCGACAGGGGGCGAACTGAGACCCAGTACTTC. Its translation is CASRPRPDRGRTETQYF.

The rearrangement uses TRBV15 and TRBJ1-1, with D maybe TRBD1 (5 bases). CDR3 size: 16 residues. Germline-derived CDR1 and CDR2 are LNHNV and YYDKDF (reference sequence). V lost 1 base and J 2 bases, leaving 14 bases between the germline ends. CDR3 nucleotides: TGTGCCACCAGCAGAGGATGGGGGGAGCTTAACACTGAAGCTTTCTTT. It specifies CATSRGWGELNTEAFF.

This chain links TRBV4-2 with TRBJ1-4; TRBD1 aligns across 7 bases. Germline V CDR1 and CDR2: LGHNA, YNFKEQ. V trimming: 4 bases; J trimming: 0 bases; junction bases outside the gene matches: 5. The CDR3 has 16 amino acids. Here the CDR3 DNA reads TGTGCCAGCAGCCGACGGGACAGCGCAACTAATGAAAAACTGTTTTTT. Its translation: CASSRRDSATNEKLFF.

In this sample, this clone turned up once. V is TRBV13 and J is TRBJ2-2; 11 nucleotides agree with TRBD2. Germline values: CDR1 PRHDT, CDR2 FYEKMQ (reference sequence). This CDR3 is 16 amino acids long. The J segment lost 3 bases and the V segment lost 5 bases, leaving 5 bases of the junction unmatched. The CDR3 sequence is CASSERTSGYTGELFF. The DNA for the CDR3 is TGTGCCAGCAGCGAAAGGACTAGCGGGTACACCGGGGAGCTGTTTTTT.

V usage is TRBV7-6 and J usage is TRBJ2-2, with a weak D call TRBD2 (6 bases). CDR1 is SGHVS, CDR2 FNYEAQ, per germline. The CDR3 totals 14 residues. V lost 5 bases and J 8 bases, leaving 15 bases between the germline ends. The CDR3 DNA reads TGTGCCAGCAGCGGGAGACTAGTGTCTGGGGAGCTGTTTTTT. Protein: CASSGRLVSGELFF.

V usage is TRBV7-6 and J usage is TRBJ2-2, with TRBD2 matching over 16 bases. The CDR3 length is 18 residues. CDR1 and CDR2 (germline): SGHVS, FNYEAQ. Trimming at V came to 5 bases and at J to 0 bases, leaving 3 bases not matched to a gene. Here the CDR3 reads CASSGGTSGGANTGELFF. The CDR3, as DNA: TGTGCCAGCAGCGGAGGGACTAGCGGGGGGGCGAACACCGGGGAGCTGTTTTTT. The full variable domain, its missing parts supplied by reference TRBV7-6 and TRBJ2-2, is GAGVSQSPRYKVTKRGQDVALRCDPISGHVSLYWYRQALGQGPEFLTYFNYEAQQDKSGLPNDRFSAERPEGSISTLTIQRTEQRDSAMYRCASSGGTSGGANTGELFFGEGSRLTVL.

The V and J genes are TRBV28 and TRBJ2-7; 12 nucleotides match TRBD2. From germline, CDR1 is MDHEN and CDR2 SYDVKM. V shed 0 bases, J shed 4 bases, and the junction held 1 base outside the gene matches. The CDR3 extends over 15 amino acids. The CDR3, as DNA: TGTGCCAGCAGTTTATGGACTAGCGGGAGTTACGAGCAGTACTTC. This sequence encodes CASSLWTSGSYEQYF.

This rearrangement joins TRBV19 to TRBJ1-3; no reliable D call. Germline CDR1 LNHDA, CDR2 SQIVND (reference sequence). V lost 6 bases and J lost 2, with 14 bases in between. The CDR3 has 15 amino acids. CDR3 DNA: TGTGCCAGTAGCCCGTCACCCACGGCTGGAAACACCATATATTTT. The encoded protein is CASSPSPTAGNTIYF.

The V call is TRBV6-2 or TRBV6-3, the J call TRBJ2-7, with 7 positions matching TRBD2. This CDR3 contains 15 residues. Germline V CDR1 and CDR2: MNHEY, SVGEGT. V shed 3 bases and J 3 bases; nucleotides not matched to a gene: 8. CDR3 protein: CASSYHSSGHYEQYF. CDR3 DNA: TGTGCCAGCAGTTATCACTCTAGCGGCCACTACGAGCAGTACTTC.

This chain uses TRBV12-3 or TRBV12-4 with TRBJ2-7, with D possibly TRBD2 on 5 matching bases. The V end lost 6 bases, the J end lost 1 base, and 10 bases lay between the germline ends. This CDR3 region has 13 residues. Written as DNA, the CDR3 is TGTGCCAGCAGCATACTAGGGTCCTACGAGCAGTACTTC. Encoded protein: CASSILGSYEQYF.

The CDR3 DNA reads TGTGCCACTTCGGCGGGGGGCGACACCGGGGAGCTGTTTTTT. This sequence encodes CATSAGGDTGELFF. This sequence joins TRBV7-3 and TRBJ2-2; the match to TRBD2 covers 8 bases. The germline V gene encodes CDR1 SGHTA and CDR2 FQGTGA. V dropped 10 bases and J dropped 3; count of bases not matched to a gene: 7. CDR3 size: 14 residues.

V and J are TRBV18 and TRBJ2-7, with TRBD2 matching over 11 bases. CDR3 size: 19 residues. Trimming removed 1 base from V and 1 base from J; junction bases left unmatched: 12. The V gene's germline CDR1 is KGHSH and CDR2 LQKENI. The CDR3 region is CASSPRVGLAGGISYEQYF. The CDR3 DNA sequence: TGTGCCAGCTCACCACGGGTTGGGCTAGCGGGAGGAATATCCTACGAGCAGTACTTC.

J is TRBJ2-5 and V is TRBV9; 10 nucleotides align to TRBD2. J gave up 5 bases and V 0 bases, and 4 bases lay outside the gene matches. The CDR3 has 15 residues. CDR1 and CDR2 from the germline V gene are SGDLS and YYNGEE. CDR3 amino acids: CASSVGIAGGETQYF. The CDR3 DNA reads TGTGCCAGCAGCGTAGGAATAGCGGGGGGTGAGACCCAGTACTTC.

This chain joins TRBV5-1 and TRBJ2-7, with 8 nucleotides matching TRBD2. V was pared by 2 bases and J by 3 bases, with 7 bases of the junction left unmatched. The CDR3 sequence is 15 residues long. The germline gives CDR1 SGHRS, CDR2 YFSETQ. CDR3 bases: TGCGCCAGCAGCTTCCGGGAGGGCCCCCTCTACGAGCAGTACTTC. The encoded protein is CASSFREGPLYEQYF.

This chain connects TRBV4-3 to TRBJ2-7, with TRBD1 identical over 8 bases. V trimming: 4 bases; J trimming: 4 bases; junction bases outside the gene matches: 6. Germline V CDR1 and CDR2: LGHNA, YSLEER. The CDR3 extends over 14 amino acids. CDR3 loop: CASSRGQGSYEQYF. CDR3 nucleotides: TGCGCCAGCAGCCGAGGACAGGGTTCGTACGAGCAGTACTTC.

CDR3 nucleotides: TGTGCCAGCAGTGATGGACAGGGAGGCGATCAGCCCCAGCATTTT. The encoded protein is CASSDGQGGDQPQHF. V is TRBV6-1 and J is TRBJ1-5; TRBD1 matches 8 bases. CDR3 length equals 15 residues. V lost 3 bases, J lost 5 bases, and 6 bases stayed unmatched. Germline-derived CDR1 and CDR2 are MNHNS and SASEGT.

The J gene is TRBJ2-5, the V gene TRBV27; 7 nucleotides line up with TRBD1. V trimming: 4 bases; J trimming: 5 bases; junction bases outside the gene matches: 4. Germline CDR1 MNHEY, CDR2 SMNVEV (reference sequence). The CDR3 covers 13 residues. The CDR3 nucleotides read TGTGCCAGCAGTTACAGGGGTGGGGAGACCCAGTACTTC. Amino acids: CASSYRGGETQYF.

Only a few counts were recorded for this clone. The gene calls are TRBV3-1 (or the pseudogene TRBV3-2) and TRBJ2-5, with D maybe TRBD2 (5 bases). The CDR3 is 13 amino acids. CDR1 is LGHDT and CDR2 is YNNKEL in the germline V gene (reference sequence). V was trimmed by 1 base and J by 5 bases, leaving 8 bases between them. Here the CDR3 reads CASSQGIAETQYF. CDR3 nucleotide sequence: TGTGCCAGCAGCCAAGGGATAGCGGAGACCCAGTACTTC.

This clone has only a few counts. The chain uses TRBV2 and TRBJ2-7; 13 positions agree with TRBD2. The ends lost 10 bases at V and 4 bases at J; junction bases unmatched: 4. The germline CDR1 and CDR2 sequences are SNHLY and FYNNEI. This CDR3 is 13 amino acids long. DNA for the CDR3: TGTGCCACCACTAGCGGGGGGGCATACGAGCAGTACTTC. Amino acids: CATTSGGAYEQYF.

V and J are TRBV12-5 and TRBJ2-1; tentatively, D is TRBD2 (5 bases). Germline V gives CDR1 LGHNT, CDR2 FRNRAP. CDR3 size: 16 residues. V lost 5 bases and J 2 bases, leaving 16 bases between the germline ends. CDR3 loop: CASGPLAPTPYNEQFF. The DNA for the CDR3 is TGTGCTAGTGGTCCCCTAGCTCCAACCCCCTACAATGAGCAGTTCTTC.

V usage is TRBV9 and J usage is TRBJ2-5; 12 bases match TRBD2. Germline lookup yields CDR1 SGDLS and CDR2 YYNGEE. Germline trimming cut 3 bases from V and 2 bases from J; bases unmatched to any gene: 8. The CDR3 consists of 17 residues. The CDR3 DNA sequence: TGTGCCAGCAGCGCCTCTAGCGGGGGGGCGAATCAAGAGACCCAGTACTTC. Its translation: CASSASSGGANQETQYF.

The CDR3 spells CATSAAQYF. Here the CDR3 DNA reads TGTGCCACCAGCGCAGCGCAGTATTTT. The chain employs TRBV15 and TRBJ2-3, with D hard to call. V was pared by 5 bases and J by 10 bases, with 4 bases between. There are 9 residues in the CDR3. Germline values: CDR1 LNHNV, CDR2 YYDKDF (reference sequence).

In this sample, this clone turned up a few times. The genes are TRBV5-4 and TRBJ2-7, with TRBD1 matching 8 bases. The ends lost 4 bases at V and 1 base at J; junction bases unmatched: 10. CDR3 length equals 16 residues. Germline assignment: CDR1 SGHNT and CDR2 YYREEE (reference sequence). CDR3 nucleotide sequence: TGTGCCAGCAGCATGGGACAGGCGAGCCTTTCCTACGAGCAGTACTTC. Its translation is CASSMGQASLSYEQYF.

The chain employs TRBV5-1 and TRBJ1-2, with 7 bases that match TRBD1. After removal of 3 bases from V and 7 bases from J, the junction contained 12 bases not matched to a gene. Germline-derived CDR1 and CDR2 are SGHRS and YFSETQ. This CDR3 spans 15 amino acids. The CDR3 DNA reads TGCGCCAGCAGCTCGCGGACAGGCTACGAACGTGGCTACACCTTC. Translating gives CASSSRTGYERGYTF. The full variable domain, with the rest looked up from reference TRBV5-1 and TRBJ1-2, is KAGVTQTPRYLIKTRGQQVTLSCSPISGHRSVSWYQQTPGQGLQFLFEYFSETQRNKGNFPGRFSGRQFSNSRSEMNVSTLELGDSALYLCASSSRTGYERGYTFGSGTRLTVV.

This chain links TRBV3-1 (or the pseudogene TRBV3-2) with TRBJ1-5; 10 nucleotides line up with TRBD1. CDR1 is LGHDT and CDR2 is YNNKEL in the germline V gene (reference sequence). With 4 bases clipped from V and 3 bases from J, the junction kept 3 bases outside the gene matches. The CDR3 has 15 amino acids. CDR3 region: CASSRDRGDNQPQHF. The CDR3, as DNA: TGTGCCAGCAGCCGGGACAGGGGAGACAATCAGCCCCAGCATTTT.